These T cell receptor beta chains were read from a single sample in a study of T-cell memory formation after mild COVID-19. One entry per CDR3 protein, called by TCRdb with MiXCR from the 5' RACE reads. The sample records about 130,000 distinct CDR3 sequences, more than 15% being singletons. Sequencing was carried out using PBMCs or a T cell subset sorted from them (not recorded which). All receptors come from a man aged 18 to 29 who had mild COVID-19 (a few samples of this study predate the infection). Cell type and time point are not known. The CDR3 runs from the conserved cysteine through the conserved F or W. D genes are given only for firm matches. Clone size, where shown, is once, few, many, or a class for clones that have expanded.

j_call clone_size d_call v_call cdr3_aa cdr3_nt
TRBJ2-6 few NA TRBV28 CASSLTSGANVLTF TGTGCCAGCAGTTTAACCTCTGGGGCCAACGTCCTGACTTTC
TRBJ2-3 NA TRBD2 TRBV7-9 CASSLFVLAGFDTQYF TGTGCCAGCAGCTTATTTGTACTAGCGGGGTTTGATACGCAGTATTTT
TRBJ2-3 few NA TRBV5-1 CASSLEGSPADTQYF TGCGCCAGCAGCTTGGAAGGTTCCCCCGCAGATACGCAGTATTTT
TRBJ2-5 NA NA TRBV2 CASSERIQETQYF TGTGCCAGCAGTGAGCGCATCCAAGAGACCCAGTACTTC
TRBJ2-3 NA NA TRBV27 CASRLNRVDTDTQYF TGTGCCAGCAGGTTAAACAGGGTGGACACAGATACGCAGTATTTT
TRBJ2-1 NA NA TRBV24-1 CATSDWGNEQFF TGTGCCACCAGTGATTGGGGGAATGAGCAGTTCTTC
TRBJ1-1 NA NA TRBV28 CASRPTGMIEAFF TGTGCCAGCAGACCTACAGGGATGATTGAAGCTTTCTTT
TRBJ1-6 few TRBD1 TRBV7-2 CASSLEEGAWSPLHF TGTGCCAGCAGCTTAGAGGAGGGGGCGTGGTCACCCCTCCACTTT
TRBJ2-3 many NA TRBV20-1 CSARPTDTQYF TGCAGTGCTAGGCCCACAGATACGCAGTATTTT
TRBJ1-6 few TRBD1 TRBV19 CASRQGADSPLHF TGTGCCAGTAGACAGGGGGCGGATTCACCCCTCCACTTT
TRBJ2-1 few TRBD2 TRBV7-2 CASSSFRRGGFSEQFF TGTGCCAGCAGCAGTTTCAGGCGGGGGGGTTTTAGTGAGCAGTTCTTC
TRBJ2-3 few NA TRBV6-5 CASSRLVGGTDTQYF TGTGCCAGCAGTCGTCTGGTCGGCGGCACAGATACGCAGTATTTT
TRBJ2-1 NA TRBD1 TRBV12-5 CASGSLTRGNEQFF TGTGCTAGTGGTTCATTAACCAGGGGGAATGAGCAGTTCTTC
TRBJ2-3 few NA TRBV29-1 CSVSRYDTQYF TGCAGCGTTTCCCGTTACGATACGCAGTATTTT
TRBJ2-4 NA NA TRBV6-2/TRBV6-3 CASSYTGSKNIQYF TGTGCCAGCAGTTACACAGGGTCCAAAAACATTCAGTACTTC
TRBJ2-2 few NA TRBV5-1 CASSLAMGTGELFF TGCGCCAGCAGCTTGGCAATGGGCACCGGGGAGCTGTTTTTT
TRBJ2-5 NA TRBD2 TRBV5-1 CASSPGLAGTQETQYF TGCGCCAGCAGCCCGGGACTAGCGGGGACCCAAGAGACCCAGTACTTC
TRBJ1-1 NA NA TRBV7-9 CASILRAGGAEAFF TGTGCCAGCATCCTCCGCGCAGGCGGGGCTGAAGCTTTCTTT
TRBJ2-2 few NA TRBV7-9 CASSRLQGAIELAAGELFF TGTGCCAGCAGCCGGCTACAGGGGGCGATCGAACTAGCGGCCGGGGAGCTGTTTTTT
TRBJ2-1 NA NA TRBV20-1 CSARFTAYNEQFF TGCAGTGCTAGATTCACCGCGTACAATGAGCAGTTCTTC
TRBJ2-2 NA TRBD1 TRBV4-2 CASSAGPQGAIGELFF TGTGCCAGCAGCGCAGGGCCCCAGGGGGCTATCGGGGAGCTGTTTTTT
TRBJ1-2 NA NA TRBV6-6 CASFRGSGAGVNYGYTF TGTGCCAGTTTTAGGGGGAGCGGAGCGGGGGTTAACTATGGCTACACCTTC
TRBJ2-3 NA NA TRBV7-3 CASSLSIWGAATDTQYF TGTGCCAGCAGCTTAAGTATTTGGGGAGCTGCCACAGATACGCAGTATTTT
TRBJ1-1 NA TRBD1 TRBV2 CASSTRQGNTEAFF TGTGCCAGCAGTACCCGACAGGGGAACACTGAAGCTTTCTTT
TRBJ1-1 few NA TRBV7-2 CASSRWNTEAFF TGTGCCAGCAGCCGATGGAACACTGAAGCTTTCTTT
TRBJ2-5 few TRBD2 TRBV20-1 CSAPSGAGATYQETQYF TGCAGTGCCCCCTCGGGAGCGGGGGCGACCTACCAAGAGACCCAGTACTTC
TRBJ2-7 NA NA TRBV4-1 CASSPGRGYEQYF TGCGCCAGCAGCCCCGGAAGGGGCTACGAGCAGTACTTC
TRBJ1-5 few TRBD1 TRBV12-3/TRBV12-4 CASSSDRGTEQPQHF TGTGCCAGCAGCTCCGACAGGGGAACGGAACAGCCCCAGCATTTT
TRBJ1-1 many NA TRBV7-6 CASSLAQGKLAEAFF TGTGCCAGCAGCTTAGCTCAGGGGAAGCTCGCTGAAGCTTTCTTT
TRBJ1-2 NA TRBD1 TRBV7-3 CASSPGQGMGYTF TGTGCCAGCAGCCCCGGACAGGGGATGGGCTACACCTTC
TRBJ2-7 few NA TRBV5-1 CASSLGQGFYEQYF TGCGCCAGCAGCTTGGGCCAGGGTTTCTACGAGCAGTACTTC
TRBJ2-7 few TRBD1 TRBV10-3 CAIRGTGEEQYF TGTGCCATCAGGGGGACAGGTGAAGAGCAGTACTTC
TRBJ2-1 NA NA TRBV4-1 CASSQSQGLDEQFF TGCGCCAGCAGCCAATCTCAGGGGTTGGATGAGCAGTTCTTC
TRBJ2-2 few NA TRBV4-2 CASSQPGTTTGELFF TGTGCCAGCAGCCAGCCCGGGACAACCACCGGGGAGCTGTTTTTT
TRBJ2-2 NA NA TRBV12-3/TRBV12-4 CASSFAGATGELFF TGTGCCAGCAGTTTCGCGGGGGCTACCGGGGAGCTGTTTTTT
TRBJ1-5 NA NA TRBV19 CASRETTGQPQHF TGTGCCAGTAGGGAGACAACGGGTCAGCCCCAGCATTTT
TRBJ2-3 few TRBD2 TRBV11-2 CASSLVGLASTDTQYF TGTGCCAGCAGCTTAGTGGGACTAGCGAGCACAGATACGCAGTATTTT
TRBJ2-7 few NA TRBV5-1 CASSLIQGFHEQYF TGCGCCAGCAGCTTGATCCAGGGATTCCACGAGCAGTACTTC
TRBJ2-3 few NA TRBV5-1 CASSGGAHTDTQYF TGCGCCAGCAGCGGGGGGGCACACACAGATACGCAGTATTTT
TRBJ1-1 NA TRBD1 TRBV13 CASSLGQGENTEAFF TGTGCCAGCAGCTTGGGACAGGGGGAGAACACTGAAGCTTTCTTT
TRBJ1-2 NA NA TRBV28 CASGEGNYGYTF TGTGCCAGCGGGGAAGGGAACTATGGCTACACCTTC
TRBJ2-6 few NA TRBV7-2 CASSIQGRGVLTF TGTGCCAGCAGCATACAGGGGAGGGGCGTCCTGACTTTC
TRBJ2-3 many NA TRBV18 CASSPPGTDTQYF TGTGCCAGCTCACCACCGGGAACAGATACGCAGTATTTT
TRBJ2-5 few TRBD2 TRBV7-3 CASSLTGGSGGETQYF TGTGCCAGCAGCTTAACCGGGGGGAGCGGAGGAGAGACCCAGTACTTC
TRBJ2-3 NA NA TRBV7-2 CASSPLNVVGTDTQYF TGTGCCAGCAGCCCGTTGAATGTGGTGGGCACAGATACGCAGTATTTT
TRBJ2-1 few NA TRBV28 CASSFGGSYNEQFF TGTGCCAGCAGTTTTGGTGGGTCCTACAATGAGCAGTTCTTC
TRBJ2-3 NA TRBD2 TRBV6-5 CASSYSGLAGFTDTQYF TGTGCCAGCAGTTACTCTGGCCTAGCGGGGTTCACAGATACGCAGTATTTT
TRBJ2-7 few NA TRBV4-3 CASSQETGALSYEQYF TGCGCCAGCAGCCAAGAAACTGGGGCGCTATCCTACGAGCAGTACTTC
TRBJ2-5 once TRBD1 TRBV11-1 CASSLGTGPKETQYF TGTGCCAGCAGCCTAGGGACAGGCCCGAAAGAGACCCAGTACTTC
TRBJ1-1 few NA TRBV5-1 CASSLAANTEAFF TGCGCCAGCAGCTTGGCAGCAAACACTGAAGCTTTCTTT
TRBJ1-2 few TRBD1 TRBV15 CATSRDRQGLNYGYTF TGTGCCACCAGCAGAGATCGACAGGGTTTGAACTATGGCTACACCTTC
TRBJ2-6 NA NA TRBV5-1 CASQQGLRMSSGANVLTF TGCGCCAGCCAGCAGGGTCTCCGGATGAGCTCTGGGGCCAACGTCCTGACTTTC
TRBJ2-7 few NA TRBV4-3 CASSQEATASDYEQYF TGCGCCAGCAGTCAAGAAGCAACCGCGTCAGACTACGAGCAGTACTTC
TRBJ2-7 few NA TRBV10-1 CAGKDSLLYEQYF TGCGCCGGAAAAGACAGTTTACTCTACGAGCAGTACTTC
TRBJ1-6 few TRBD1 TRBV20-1 CSASLSDRGHNSPLHF TGCAGTGCTAGTCTCTCGGACAGGGGGCATAATTCACCCCTCCACTTT